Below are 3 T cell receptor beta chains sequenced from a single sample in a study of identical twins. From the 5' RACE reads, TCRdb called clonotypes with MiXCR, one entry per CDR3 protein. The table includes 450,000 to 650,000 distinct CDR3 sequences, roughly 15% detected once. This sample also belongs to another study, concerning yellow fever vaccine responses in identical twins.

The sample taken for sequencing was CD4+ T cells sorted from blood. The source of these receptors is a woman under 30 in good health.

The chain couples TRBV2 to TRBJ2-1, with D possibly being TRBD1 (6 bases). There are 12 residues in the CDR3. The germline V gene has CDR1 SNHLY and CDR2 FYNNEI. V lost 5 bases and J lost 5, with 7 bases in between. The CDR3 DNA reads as TGTGCCAGCAGTCCAGGGGACAATGAGCAGTTCTTC. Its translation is CASSPGDNEQFF.

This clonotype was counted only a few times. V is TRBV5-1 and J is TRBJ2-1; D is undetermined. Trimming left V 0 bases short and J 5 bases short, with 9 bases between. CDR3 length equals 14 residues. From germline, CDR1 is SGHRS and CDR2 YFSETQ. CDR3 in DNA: TGCGCCAGCAGCTTGGATTGGGTGGACAATGAGCAGTTCTTC. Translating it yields CASSLDWVDNEQFF.

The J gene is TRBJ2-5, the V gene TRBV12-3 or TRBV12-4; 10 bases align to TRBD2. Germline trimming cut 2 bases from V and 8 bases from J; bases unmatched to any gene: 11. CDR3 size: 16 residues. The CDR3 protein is CASSLSASGSQVTQYF. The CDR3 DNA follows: TGTGCCAGCAGTTTATCGGCTAGCGGGAGCCAAGTCACCCAGTACTTC.